The rows below give T cell receptor beta chains drawn from one sample of a study of a mutant IDH1 vaccine in newly diagnosed glioma. Measured with immunoSEQ multiplex PCR; TCRdb has only the in-frame clones, and not every one. The table includes around 50,000 clones, 84% detected once. Their cognate antigens are unknown. The specimen comprised PBMCs, sampled from a glioma patient whose treatment included an IDH1 peptide vaccine. The receptors were sampled from a woman under 30 with glioma. CDR3s include the opening cysteine and the closing phenylalanine or tryptophan. A D gene is named only where the DNA matches it firmly. The size entry is marked missing in some rows and otherwise reads once, few, many or a size class.

>TRBJ2-1|TRBV28|-|-
TGTGCCAGCAGGACCTCAGGGTCCTACAATGAGCAGTTCTTC
CASRTSGSYNEQFF
>TRBJ2-7|TRBV5-6|TRBD1|-
TGTGCCAGCAGCATACAGGGGGCAGACGTAGGGCAGTACTTC
CASSIQGADVGQYF
>TRBJ2-7|TRBV13|TRBD2|-
TGTGCCAGCAGCTATTCGACTAGCGGGTCCCTTCACCACTCCTACGAGCAGTACTTC
CASSYSTSGSLHHSYEQYF
>TRBJ2-5|TRBV10-3|-|-
TGTGCCATCAGTGAGCCCTCTCAAGAGACCCAGTACTTC
CAISEPSQETQYF
>TRBJ2-3|TRBV5-4|-|-
TGTGCCAGCAGCCGTACTCCGCGGGCTCGCACAGATACGCAGTATTTT
CASSRTPRARTDTQYF
>TRBJ1-4|TRBV7-9|-|few
TGTGCCAGCAGTAGCAACCAGGGTGACACTAATGAAAAACTGTTTTTT
CASSSNQGDTNEKLFF
>TRBJ2-3|TRBV6-6|TRBD1|-
TGTGCCAGCAGAAGACAGGGGGCGCGAGATACGCAGTATTTT
CASRRQGARDTQYF
>TRBJ1-2|TRBV27|TRBD1|-
TGTGCCAGCAGTTCGGGGACAGGGTTCTATGGCTACACCTTC
CASSSGTGFYGYTF
>TRBJ2-3|TRBV5-4|TRBD1|-
TGTGCCAGCAGCGATACCGACAGGGGCCGCACAGATACGCAGTATTTT
CASSDTDRGRTDTQYF
>TRBJ1-1|TRBV25-1|-|-
TGTGCCAGCAGTGTGGGCCGAAACACTGAAGCTTTCTTT
CASSVGRNTEAFF
>TRBJ2-2|TRBV9|TRBD2|-
TGTGCCAGCAGCGTAGAAGGCGGGAGGTCAGGGGAGCTGTTTTTT
CASSVEGGRSGELFF
>TRBJ2-3|TRBV7-9|-|-
TGTGCCAGCAGCTCGTATCAGCATACGCAGTATTTT
CASSSYQHTQYF
>TRBJ2-7|TRBV7-2|TRBD2|-
TGTGCCAGCAGCAGAACTAGCGGCTCCTACGAGCAGTACTTC
CASSRTSGSYEQYF
>TRBJ1-1|TRBV4-2|-|-
TGTGCCAGCAGCCAAGACGGACGGAAGACTGAAGCTTTCTTT
CASSQDGRKTEAFF
>TRBJ1-5|TRBV25-1|-|few
TGTGCCAGCAGTAGGGGCTCGAGCAATCAGCCCCAGCATTTT
CASSRGSSNQPQHF
>TRBJ2-5|TRBV6-5|-|-
TGTGCCAGCAGTTACACGGGACAAGCCCTAGAGACCCAGTACTTC
CASSYTGQALETQYF
>TRBJ2-7|TRBV2|-|-
TGTGCCAGCACGCTGGGGCCCTACGAGCAGTACTTC
CASTLGPYEQYF
>TRBJ1-2|TRBV28|-|-
TGTGCCAGCAGTCCTGGGGGGGCCTGGGGCTACACCTTC
CASSPGGAWGYTF
>TRBJ1-2|TRBV6-5|TRBD1|once
TGTGCCAGCAGAATTCCGGGACAGGGAAGGGATGGCTACACCTTC
CASRIPGQGRDGYTF
>TRBJ2-7|TRBV5-1|TRBD2|-
TGCGCCAGCAGCTTCGGGTCTAGCGGGAGTTATAAGAGAGCCTACGAGCAGTACTTC
CASSFGSSGSYKRAYEQYF
>TRBJ1-1|TRBV7-9|-|-
TGTGCCAGCAGCTTAGACAGGGCCACTGAAGCTTTCTTT
CASSLDRATEAFF
>TRBJ1-2|TRBV7-2|TRBD1|-
TGTGCCAGCAGCTGGACAGGGTCCTATGGCTACACCTTC
CASSWTGSYGYTF
>TRBJ2-1|TRBV6-1|-|-
TGTGCCAGCAGTAGGGGGAGCTCCTACAATGAGCAGTTCTTC
CASSRGSSYNEQFF
>TRBJ1-5|TRBV19|-|-
TGTGCCAGTTGGGGGGGGGCCAGGAACCGCAATCAGCCCCAGCATTTT
CASWGGARNRNQPQHF
>TRBJ2-1|TRBV6-6|-|-
TGTGCCAGCGGGCGGACAGACAATGAGCAGTTCTTC
CASGRTDNEQFF
>TRBJ2-7|TRBV27|TRBD2|once
TGTGCCAGCAGTTTGGGACTAGCGGGAGGTACCTACGAGCAGTACTTC
CASSLGLAGGTYEQYF
>TRBJ2-3|TRBV5-4|TRBD2|-
TGTGCCAGCAGCCCGGGACTAGCCTTACCAGATACGCAGTATTTT
CASSPGLALPDTQYF
>TRBJ2-3|TRBV27|TRBD2|-
TGTGCCAGCAGTTTCAGCGGGGGAACAGATACGCAGTATTTT
CASSFSGGTDTQYF
>TRBJ2-3|TRBV11-1|TRBD1|-
TGTGCCAGCAGCGTGTCAGGGGGTATAGATACGCAGTATTTT
CASSVSGGIDTQYF
>TRBJ2-1|TRBV29-1|TRBD1|-
TGCAGCGTTGAAGATTGGCAGGGGGCTATCTATGAGCAGTTCTTC
CSVEDWQGAIYEQFF
>TRBJ1-6|TRBV30|TRBD1|-
TGTGCCTGCCCGACAGGGGAGGGTTCACCCCTCCACTTT
CACPTGEGSPLHF
>TRBJ2-1|TRBV27|TRBD1|few
TGTGCCAGCAGCGATGGGACAGGGTCCTACAATGAGCAGTTCTTC
CASSDGTGSYNEQFF
>TRBJ2-3|TRBV4-2|TRBD2|-
TGTGCCAGTTGGCCACGTAGCGGGGTTACAGATACGCAGTATTTT
CASWPRSGVTDTQYF
>TRBJ1-4|TRBV6-1|-|once
TGTGCCAGCAGTACGGACGGGGCTGCTGAAAAACTGTTTTTT
CASSTDGAAEKLFF
>TRBJ1-5|TRBV29-1|-|-
TGCAGCCATGAGCATAGGCCCAATCAGCCCCAGCATTTT
CSHEHRPNQPQHF
>TRBJ1-1|TRBV6-5|-|-
TGTGCCAGCAGTTACCTCGGGACACTGAACACTGAAGCTTTCTTT
CASSYLGTLNTEAFF
>TRBJ1-1|TRBV5-1|TRBD1|few
TGCGCCAGCAGCTCTCTCCAGACAGGGAGAACTGAAGCTTTCTTT
CASSSLQTGRTEAFF
>TRBJ2-7|TRBV10-3|TRBD2|once
TGTGCCATCCGCCCAGGAGCGGGGTCCTACGAGCAGTACTTC
CAIRPGAGSYEQYF
>TRBJ2-1|TRBV2|TRBD2|-
TGTGCCAGCATTACGTCCCCGGGACTAGCATGGGAGCAGTTCTTC
CASITSPGLAWEQFF
>TRBJ2-7|TRBV2|TRBD2|-
TGTGCCAGCAGAGGGGGCCGCGGGCTAGCGGGAGGTACCTACGAGCAGTACTTC
CASRGGRGLAGGTYEQYF
>TRBJ1-1|TRBV5-4|-|once
TGTGCCAGCAGCTCCAAGACACAGGGGAACACTGAAGCTTTCTTT
CASSSKTQGNTEAFF